This entry concerns a single TCR beta chain. In germline, CDR1 is SGHRS, CDR2 YFSETQ. Trimming took off 6 bases at V and 0 bases at J, with 16 bases between the two ends. The CDR3 spans 16 residues. The sample belongs to a study of blood T cell repertoires in COVID-19. Across the whole study: Italy, Spain and the United States were the sources of the convalescent and acute COVID-19 samples. T cells, B-cell-depleted T cells, or PBMCs provided the cDNA or gDNA that served as material.

Seattle enrolled patients during active infection and tracked them longitudinally. The authors' processing: Amplification from reference gene primers served as the basis for estimated nucleated cell counts. Measured with immunoSEQ multiplex PCR; TCRdb has only the in-frame clones, and not every one. V and J calls and clone size are as listed in that table; D and trimming were resolved from the DNA. The sample contains almost 300,000 clones, around nine tenths of which appear only once. The source of this sequence is a woman aged 25 to 39 with COVID-19, enrolled during active disease. Specimen: peripheral blood. The V call is TRBV5-1, the J call TRBJ2-1; the D is unclear. The CDR3 coding sequence is TGCGCCAGCATTCCTGAGCTACCTAGCTCCTACAATGAGCAGTTCTTC. It yields the protein CASIPELPSSYNEQFF.